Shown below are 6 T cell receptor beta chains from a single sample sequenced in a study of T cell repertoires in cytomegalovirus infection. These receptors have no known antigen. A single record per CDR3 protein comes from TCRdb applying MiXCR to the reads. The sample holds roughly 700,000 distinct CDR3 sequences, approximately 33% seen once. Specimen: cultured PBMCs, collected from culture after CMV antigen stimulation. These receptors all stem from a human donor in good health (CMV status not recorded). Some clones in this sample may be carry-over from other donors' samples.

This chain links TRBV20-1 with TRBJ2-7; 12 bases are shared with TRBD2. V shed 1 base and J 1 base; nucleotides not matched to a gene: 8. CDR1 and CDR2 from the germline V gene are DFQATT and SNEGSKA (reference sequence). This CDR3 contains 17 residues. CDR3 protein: CSARGAASGRGSYEQYF. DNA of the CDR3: TGCAGTGCTAGAGGCGCGGCTAGCGGGAGGGGTTCCTACGAGCAGTACTTC.

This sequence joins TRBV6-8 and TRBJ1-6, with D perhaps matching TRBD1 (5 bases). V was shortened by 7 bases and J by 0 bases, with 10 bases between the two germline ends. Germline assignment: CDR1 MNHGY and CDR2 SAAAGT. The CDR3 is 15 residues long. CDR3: CASKRGSSYNSPLHF. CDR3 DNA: TGTGCCAGCAAAAGGGGCAGCTCCTATAATTCACCCCTCCACTTT.

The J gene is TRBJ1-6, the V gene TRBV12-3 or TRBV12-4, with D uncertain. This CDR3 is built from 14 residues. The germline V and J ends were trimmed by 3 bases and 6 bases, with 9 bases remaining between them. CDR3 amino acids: CASSLRSGNSPLHF. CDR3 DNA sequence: TGTGCCAGCAGTTTGAGGTCGGGTAATTCACCCCTCCACTTT.

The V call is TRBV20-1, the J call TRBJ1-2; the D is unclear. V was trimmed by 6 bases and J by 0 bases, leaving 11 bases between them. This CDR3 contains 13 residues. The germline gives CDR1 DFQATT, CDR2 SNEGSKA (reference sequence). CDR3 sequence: CSARRRTNYGYTF. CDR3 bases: TGCAGTGCCCGCCGAAGGACTAACTATGGCTACACCTTC.

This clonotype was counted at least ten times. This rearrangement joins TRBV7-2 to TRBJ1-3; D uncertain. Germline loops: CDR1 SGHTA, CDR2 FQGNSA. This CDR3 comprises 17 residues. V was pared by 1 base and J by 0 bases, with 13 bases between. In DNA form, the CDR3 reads TGTGCCAGCAGCTTAGGGTTCGGGAAATCCTCTGGAAACACCATATATTTT. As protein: CASSLGFGKSSGNTIYF.

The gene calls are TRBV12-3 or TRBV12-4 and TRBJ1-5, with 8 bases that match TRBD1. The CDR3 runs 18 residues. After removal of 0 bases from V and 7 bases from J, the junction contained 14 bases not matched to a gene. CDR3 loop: CASSLARRGLSPAQPQHF. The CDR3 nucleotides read TGTGCCAGCAGTTTAGCCCGCAGGGGGCTGAGCCCAGCCCAGCCCCAGCATTTT.